A single sample is the source of the 30 T cell receptor beta chains below, sequenced in a study of blood T cell repertoires in COVID-19. The protocol was immunoSEQ multiplex PCR, while the TCRdb copy is restricted to in-frame clones and leaves out a portion. The sample holds approximately 90,000 clones, approximately 81% seen once. Input material: peripheral blood. These receptors were collected from a man in his fifties or sixties with acute or convalescent COVID-19.

The chain is built from TRBV4-1 and TRBJ2-7, with D tentatively TRBD1 (5 bases). The CDR3 sequence is 16 residues long. V lost 1 base and J lost 0, with 13 bases in between. The V gene's germline CDR1 is MGHRA and CDR2 YSYEKL. The CDR3 loop reads CASSQVPRQFSYEQYF. DNA for the CDR3: TGCGCCAGCAGCCAAGTTCCGCGACAGTTCTCCTACGAGCAGTACTTC.

V gene TRBV27 combines with J gene TRBJ2-7; 10 positions agree with TRBD2. With 7 bases clipped from V and 1 base from J, the junction kept 4 bases outside the gene matches. The CDR3 is 14 amino acids. Per the germline V gene, CDR1 is MNHEY and CDR2 is SMNVEV (reference sequence). The CDR3 nucleotides read TGTGCCAGCAAAAGCGGGGGGGCGTCCTACGAGCAGTACTTC. Its translation: CASKSGGASYEQYF.

The chain uses TRBV24-1 and TRBJ2-2; 7 bases are a match to TRBD2. V dropped 4 bases and J dropped 1; count of bases not matched to a gene: 5. Per the germline V gene, CDR1 is KGHDR and CDR2 is SFDVKD. CDR3 size: 16 residues. The CDR3 here is CATSDPSGENTGELFF. The CDR3 nucleotides are TGTGCCACCAGTGACCCCAGCGGGGAGAACACCGGGGAGCTGTTTTTT.

This chain joins TRBV6-2 or TRBV6-3 and TRBJ2-1; 8 bases match TRBD1. V was clipped by 0 bases and J by 7 bases; unmatched bases: 14. The CDR3 loop spans 18 amino acids. Germline-derived CDR1 and CDR2 are MNHEY and SVGEGT. DNA for the CDR3: TGTGCCAGCAGTTACTCCCCGACAGGGGTGGAGGAATGGAATGAGCAGTTCTTC. Translating it yields CASSYSPTGVEEWNEQFF.

The chain employs TRBV5-6 and TRBJ1-5, with 7 nucleotides matching TRBD1. This CDR3 is built from 14 residues. CDR1 SGHDT and CDR2 YYEEEE come from the germline V gene. V was pared by 0 bases and J by 7 bases, with 4 bases of the junction left unmatched. The CDR3 sequence is CASSLGDREQPQHF. Here the CDR3 DNA reads TGTGCCAGCAGCTTGGGCGACAGGGAGCAGCCCCAGCATTTT.

The gene calls are TRBV10-1 and TRBJ2-3, with 11 bases matching TRBD2. The CDR3 loop spans 19 amino acids. Germline V gene sequence: CDR1 WNHNN, CDR2 SYGVQD (reference sequence). The trim removed 3 bases at V and 3 bases at J, leaving 14 bases unmatched. The CDR3 DNA follows: TGCGCCAGCAGTGAAGATTCGGGGATAGCGGGAGGGCAGACAGATACGCAGTATTTT. Amino acid sequence: CASSEDSGIAGGQTDTQYF.

The rearrangement joins TRBV19 to TRBJ2-4, with D maybe TRBD2 (5 bases). With 1 base removed from V and 3 bases from J, the gap between germline ends came to 10 bases. Germline assignment: CDR1 LNHDA and CDR2 SQIVND (reference sequence). This CDR3 is 15 amino acids long. The DNA for the CDR3 is TGTGCCAGTAGTATAGTGGGTGGAGGCAAAAACATTCAGTACTTC. It codes for CASSIVGGGKNIQYF. Combining the CDR3 with reference TRBV19 and TRBJ2-4 gives the whole variable domain DGGITQSPKYLFRKEGQNVTLSCEQNLNHDAMYWYRQDPGQGLRLIYYSQIVNDFQKGDIAEGYSVSREKKESFPLTVTSAQKNPTAFYLCASSIVGGGKNIQYFGAGTRLSVL.

This chain links TRBV7-2 with TRBJ2-2; no reliable D call. The germline V gene has CDR1 SGHTA and CDR2 FQGNSA. Trimming pared 0 bases from V and 9 bases from J, leaving 2 bases between. This CDR3 has 11 residues. The CDR3 is CASSLARELFF. CDR3 bases: TGTGCCAGCAGCTTAGCCAGGGAGCTGTTTTTT.

The V gene is TRBV6-6, the J gene TRBJ1-5; D is perhaps TRBD1 (6 bases). CDR1 is MNHNY, CDR2 SVGAGI, per germline (reference sequence). Trimming removed 6 bases at V and 9 bases at J, with 12 bases between. The CDR3 loop spans 12 amino acids. CDR3 loop: CASRGATRPQHF. CDR3 bases: TGTGCCAGCAGGGGGGCTACAAGGCCCCAGCATTTT.

The J gene is TRBJ1-5, the V gene TRBV18, with TRBD1 matching 8 bases. The CDR3 contains 12 residues. The J segment lost 13 bases and the V segment lost 2 bases, leaving 4 bases of the junction unmatched. CDR1 and CDR2 (germline): KGHSH, LQKENI. This CDR3 reads CASSPGDRTQHF. Written as DNA, the CDR3 is TGTGCCAGCTCACCAGGGGACAGGACGCAGCATTTT.

This clone appeared once. This chain joins TRBV4-3 and TRBJ2-3, with D tentatively TRBD2 (6 bases). This CDR3 contains 15 residues. Germline CDR1 LGHNA, CDR2 YSLEER. V was cut by 1 base and J by 0 bases, with 8 bases left in between. CDR3 sequence: CASSQAGVSTDTQYF. Here the CDR3 DNA reads TGCGCCAGCAGCCAAGCGGGAGTCAGCACAGATACGCAGTATTTT.

The gene calls are TRBV5-4 and TRBJ1-1; the D gene is possibly TRBD1 (5 bases). CDR3 length: 13 residues. Per the germline V gene, CDR1 is SGHNT and CDR2 is YYREEE (reference sequence). Trimming removed 4 bases at V and 4 bases at J, with 11 bases between. The CDR3 is CASSPGGGTEAFF. The DNA for the CDR3 is TGTGCCAGCAGCCCGGGGGGGGGCACTGAAGCTTTCTTT. The full variable domain, its missing parts supplied by reference TRBV5-4 and TRBJ1-1, is ETGVTQSPTHLIKTRGQQVTLRCSSQSGHNTVSWYQQALGQGPQFIFQYYREEENGRGNFPPRFSGLQFPNYSSELNVNALELDDSALYLCASSPGGGTEAFFGQGTRLTVV.

The chain joins TRBV15 to TRBJ1-2; a weak D match, TRBD1 (5 bases). The CDR3 loop spans 13 amino acids. The V and J ends lost 4 bases and 10 bases respectively, with 16 bases between them. Germline CDR1 LNHNV, CDR2 YYDKDF (reference sequence). The CDR3 sequence: CATSTRDYIDYTF. The DNA for the CDR3 is TGTGCCACCAGCACGAGGGACTATATCGACTACACCTTC.

V and J are TRBV27 and TRBJ2-7; D is ambiguous. Trimming took 4 bases from V and 3 from J, leaving 4 bases between them. Looked up from germline, CDR1 is MNHEY and CDR2 is SMNVEV (reference sequence). The CDR3 is made up of 11 amino acids. The CDR3 loop is CASSSFYEQYF. CDR3 DNA sequence: TGTGCCAGCAGTTCGTTCTACGAGCAGTACTTC.

The chain uses TRBV4-1 and TRBJ2-7; D is possibly TRBD1 (5 bases). Germline values: CDR1 MGHRA, CDR2 YSYEKL. The V end lost 1 base, the J end lost 3 bases, and 19 bases lay between the germline ends. The CDR3 spans 17 residues. CDR3 region: CASSQGDGRGRNYEQYF. The CDR3 coding sequence is TGCGCCAGCAGCCAAGGCGATGGTAGGGGTAGGAACTACGAGCAGTACTTC.

The chain joins TRBV27 to TRBJ2-7; 12 bases map to TRBD2. Germline-derived CDR1 and CDR2 are MNHEY and SMNVEV (reference sequence). The CDR3 length is 14 residues. The V gene end was trimmed by 6 bases and the J gene end by 2 bases; junction bases not matched to a gene: 2. CDR3 sequence (DNA): TGTGCCAGCAGATGGACTAGCGGGGCCTACGAGCAGTACTTC. Its protein is CASRWTSGAYEQYF.

This clone was seen once. This chain links TRBV11-1 with TRBJ1-4; D may be TRBD1 (5 bases). CDR3 length: 14 residues. V was shortened by 5 bases and J by 7 bases, with 14 bases between the two germline ends. Germline V gene data show CDR1 as SGHAT and CDR2 as FQDESV (reference sequence). The CDR3 loop reads CASSPQGVGEKLFF. The CDR3 DNA reads TGTGCCAGCAGCCCACAAGGGGTCGGTGAAAAACTGTTTTTT.

The gene calls are TRBV19 and TRBJ2-3, with D possibly being TRBD2 (7 bases). Germline V lookup: CDR1 LNHDA, CDR2 SQIVND (reference sequence). CDR3 length equals 16 residues. The V end was cut by 7 bases, the J end by 4 bases, with 21 bases between. The CDR3, as DNA: TGTGCCAGTACCCCTCTAGGGGGGGGTATCGCAGATACGCAGTATTTT. Its translation: CASTPLGGGIADTQYF.

This clone occurred once. The V and J genes are TRBV19 and TRBJ2-1, with 13 bases aligning to TRBD2. CDR3 length equals 15 residues. Germline-derived CDR1 and CDR2 are LNHDA and SQIVND (reference sequence). The V gene end was trimmed by 4 bases and the J gene end by 7 bases; junction bases not matched to a gene: 4. CDR3 DNA sequence: TGTGCCAGTAGTACAAGACTAGCGGGAGGTAATGAGCAGTTCTTC. It yields the protein CASSTRLAGGNEQFF.

This clone has just a few counts. The genes are TRBV7-3 and TRBJ2-5; TRBD2 is a possible D gene (6 bases). Germline V gene lookup returns CDR1 SGHTA and CDR2 FQGTGA. The CDR3 contains 13 residues. V lost 4 bases to trimming and J lost 5 bases, with 11 bases between them. The chain's CDR3 is CASSSRAGETQYF. The CDR3 nucleotides are TGTGCCAGCAGCTCCCGGGCGGGGGAGACCCAGTACTTC.

DNA for the CDR3: TGTGCCAGCAGCCACTACAGACAGGGTGGCACCGGGGAGCTGTTTTTT. Amino acid sequence: CASSHYRQGGTGELFF. The chain has TRBV4-2 and TRBJ2-2, with 7 nucleotides matching TRBD1. Germline V gene lookup returns CDR1 LGHNA and CDR2 YNFKEQ. The junction had 8 bases not matched to a gene; V was cut back by 3 bases and J by 4 bases. This CDR3 spans 16 amino acids.

The chain links TRBV11-3 to TRBJ1-1, with 9 bases identical to TRBD1. Germline V gene lookup returns CDR1 SGHNT and CDR2 YENEEA. The V gene end was trimmed by 6 bases and the J gene end by 1 base; junction bases not matched to a gene: 3. CDR3 length: 14 amino acids. The CDR3 region is CASSRQGGNTEAFF. The CDR3, as DNA: TGTGCCAGCAGTCGACAGGGGGGGAACACTGAAGCTTTCTTT.

This chain connects TRBV11-2 to TRBJ2-5; TRBD1 is a possible D gene (6 bases). The CDR3 covers 15 residues. V lost 5 bases to trimming and J lost 4 bases, with 17 bases between them. CDR1 and CDR2 from the germline V gene are SGHAT and FQNNGV. CDR3 region: CASSEVGTGRETQYF. DNA of the CDR3: TGTGCCAGCAGCGAAGTGGGAACAGGGCGAGAGACCCAGTACTTC.

This CDR3 is CASSSSGGYNEKLFF. DNA of the CDR3: TGTGCCAGCAGTTCTTCAGGGGGCTATAATGAAAAACTGTTTTTT. The V gene is TRBV6-5, the J gene TRBJ1-4; 8 bases are a match to TRBD1. From germline, CDR1 is MNHEY and CDR2 SVGAGI. This CDR3 is built from 15 residues. V gave up 4 bases and J gave up 4 bases; unmatched junction bases: 5.

This chain connects TRBV15 to TRBJ1-2; weak D call: TRBD1 (5 bases). The CDR3 is 13 residues long. Trimming cost V 10 bases and J 7 bases, with 19 bases left between them. Germline V lookup: CDR1 LNHNV, CDR2 YYDKDF (reference sequence). CDR3 nucleotide sequence: TGTGCCAGCGCTACAGGATTTGGTCGTGGCTACACCTTC. Translating it yields CASATGFGRGYTF.

The chain couples TRBV10-3 to TRBJ1-2, with 7 bases that match TRBD1. V was clipped by 1 base and J by 3 bases; unmatched bases: 5. The CDR3 totals 15 residues. Germline-derived CDR1 and CDR2 are ENHRY and SYGVKD. The CDR3 nucleotides read TGTGCCATCAGTGAGTTCGGGACAGACCACTATGGCTACACCTTC. This codes for CAISEFGTDHYGYTF.

This chain connects TRBV9 to TRBJ2-1; 7 bases fit TRBD1. In germline, CDR1 is SGDLS, CDR2 YYNGEE. V shed 7 bases and J 11 bases; nucleotides not matched to a gene: 15. The CDR3 extends over 14 amino acids. This CDR3 is CASGPLGTENQQFF. The CDR3 coding sequence is TGTGCCAGCGGACCCCTCGGGACAGAAAATCAGCAGTTCTTC.

V and J are TRBV2 and TRBJ1-1; TRBD1 agrees at 7 bases. Per germline, CDR1 SNHLY and CDR2 FYNNEI. This CDR3 spans 15 amino acids. The V and J ends lost 4 bases and 2 bases, in that order; junction bases with no gene match: 7. The CDR3: CASSGIQGSNTEAFF. The DNA of the CDR3 is TGTGCCAGCAGTGGGATACAGGGGTCTAACACTGAAGCTTTCTTT.

The chain has TRBV11-3 and TRBJ2-5; 13 bases are shared with TRBD2. The CDR3 consists of 16 residues. The ends lost 1 base at V and 5 bases at J; junction bases unmatched: 4. Germline V lookup: CDR1 SGHNT, CDR2 YENEEA. The CDR3 DNA reads as TGTGCCAGCAGCTTAGGTGGACTAGCGGGAGTGGAGACCCAGTACTTC. This gives the protein CASSLGGLAGVETQYF. The full variable domain, rest sourced from reference TRBV11-3 and TRBJ2-5, is EAGVVQSPRYKIIEKKQPVAFWCNPISGHNTLYWYLQNLGQGPELLIRYENEEAVDDSQLPKDRFSAERLKGVDSTLKIQPAELGDSAVYLCASSLGGLAGVETQYFGPGTRLLVL.

V gene TRBV15 combines with J gene TRBJ1-4, with D possibly TRBD1 on 6 matching bases. CDR1 and CDR2 (germline): LNHNV, YYDKDF (reference sequence). The V gene lost 0 bases and the J gene lost 4 bases, with 12 bases spanning the gap. The CDR3 covers 16 residues. The CDR3 bases are TGTGCCACCAGCAGAGAGGGGGCCGCAGGTAATGAAAAACTGTTTTTT. Amino acids: CATSREGAAGNEKLFF.